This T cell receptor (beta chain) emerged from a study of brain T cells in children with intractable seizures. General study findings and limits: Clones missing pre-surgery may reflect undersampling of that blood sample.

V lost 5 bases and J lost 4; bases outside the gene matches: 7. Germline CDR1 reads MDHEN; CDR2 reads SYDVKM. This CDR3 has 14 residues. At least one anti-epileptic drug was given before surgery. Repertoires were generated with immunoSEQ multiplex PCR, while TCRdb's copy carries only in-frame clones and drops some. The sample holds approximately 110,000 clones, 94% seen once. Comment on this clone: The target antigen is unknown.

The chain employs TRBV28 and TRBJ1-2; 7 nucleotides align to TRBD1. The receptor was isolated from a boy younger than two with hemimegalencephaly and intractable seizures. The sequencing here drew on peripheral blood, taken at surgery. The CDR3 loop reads CASSGGTDGYGYTF. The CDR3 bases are TGTGCCAGCAGTGGGGGGACAGACGGCTATGGCTACACCTTC.